These 7 T cell receptor beta chains came from one sample sequenced in a study of T cells in Graves' hyperthyroidism and ophthalmopathy (dated by TCRdb to the late 2010s). To prepare the library, multiplex PCR was applied. Data came from an Illumina HiSeq 2000. The TCR beta CDR3 regions were amplified from the RNA transcripts. The first round of RT-PCR for the TCR CDR3 was performed with the HTBI primer set and the Qiagen OneStep RT-PCR kit. The raw public reads went through TCRdb reprocessing: fastp at Q25, MiXCR clone calling, in-frame beta chains kept. Each entry is one CDR3 protein sequence, shown with its most common DNA and genes. Across this sample there are a few hundred thousand distinct CDR3 sequences, with over 15% seen only once. Together, the top ten hold under 55% of the sample. Sequenced input: blood. The receptors shown here come from a woman aged 45-60 years with Graves' hyperthyroidism.

This clonotype was detected only a few times. The J gene is TRBJ2-3, the V gene TRBV4-1, with D tentatively TRBD2 (6 bases). V lost 0 bases to trimming and J lost 2 bases, with 18 bases between them. Germline lookup yields CDR1 MGHRA and CDR2 YSYEKL. This CDR3 is 18 amino acids long. In DNA form, the CDR3 reads TGCGCCAGCAGCCAAGAAGTCGGATGGACTAACTACACAGATACGCAGTATTTT. It encodes CASSQEVGWTNYTDTQYF.

The chain is built from TRBV6-1 and TRBJ1-5, with 10 bases lining up with TRBD1. Losses at the gene ends were 6 bases for V and 1 base for J; bases not matched to a gene: 6. The CDR3 spans 16 residues. The germline CDR1 and CDR2 sequences are MNHNS and SASEGT. CDR3 region: CASRDRGERSNQPQHF. For the CDR3, the DNA is TGTGCCAGCAGGGACAGGGGGGAAAGGAGCAATCAGCCCCAGCATTTT.

This chain links TRBV20-1 with TRBJ1-5; TRBD1 might be the D (6 bases). The CDR3 length is 16 residues. V was cut by 0 bases and J by 2 bases, with 14 bases left in between. Germline V gene lookup returns CDR1 DFQATT and CDR2 SNEGSKA (reference sequence). CDR3 protein: CSARDKTGPGNQPQHF. CDR3 in DNA: TGCAGTGCTAGAGATAAGACAGGCCCTGGCAATCAGCCCCAGCATTTT.

This clonotype has a handful of counts. The V gene is TRBV5-1, the J gene TRBJ2-5, with D maybe TRBD1 (5 bases). Trimming left V 4 bases short and J 3 bases short, with 13 bases between. This CDR3 is 14 amino acids long. Germline assignment: CDR1 SGHRS and CDR2 YFSETQ. The CDR3 region is CASSPTVSEETQYF. Here the CDR3 DNA reads TGCGCCAGCAGCCCGACAGTATCCGAAGAGACCCAGTACTTC.

This clonotype occurred a few times. The gene calls are TRBV12-3 or TRBV12-4 and TRBJ2-7; D unclear. The CDR3 is 12 residues long. The V gene lost 3 bases and the J gene lost 2 bases, with 5 bases spanning the gap. The CDR3 nucleotides read TGTGCCAGCAGTTTGCAGGCCTACGAGCAGTACTTC. Encoded protein: CASSLQAYEQYF.

This clonotype was recorded many times. CDR3 region: CASGSSGSMETQYF. The CDR3 DNA sequence: TGTGCCAGCGGCTCCTCGGGGAGTATGGAGACCCAGTACTTC. The chain joins TRBV12-3 or TRBV12-4 to TRBJ2-5; D is possibly TRBD2 (5 bases). V was trimmed by 8 bases and J by 5 bases, leaving 18 bases between them. The length of the CDR3 is 14 residues.

A few counts support this clonotype. The DNA of the CDR3 is TGTGCCAGCAGCTTCGGGAGCTCTGGGGCCAACGTCCTGACTTTC. Translated, it gives CASSFGSSGANVLTF. The chain is built from TRBV7-2 and TRBJ2-6, with TRBD2 as a possible D gene (6 bases). The CDR3 is made up of 15 amino acids. Germline-derived CDR1 and CDR2 are SGHTA and FQGNSA. Trimming cost V 3 bases and J 0 bases, with 6 bases left between them.